These 29 T cell receptor beta chains came from one sample sequenced in a study of blood T cell repertoires in COVID-19. Profiled with immunoSEQ multiplex PCR; TCRdb holds only in-frame clones, not every one. The sample yields 250,000 to 300,000 clones, 90% seen once. Sequencing used PBMCs or T cells enriched from blood (not recorded which). These receptors came from a woman aged 25-40 years who had recovered from COVID-19.

Notes on this clone: The identical CDR3 is also encoded by other nucleotide sequences in the sample. The V call is TRBV3-1 (or the pseudogene TRBV3-2), the J call TRBJ1-5; the D is unclear. V lost 3 bases and J lost 3, with 9 bases in between. This CDR3 has 14 residues. Per germline, CDR1 LGHDT and CDR2 YNNKEL (reference sequence). Written as DNA, the CDR3 is TGTGCCAGCAGCCAGTCTGGCAACAATCAGCCCCAGCATTTT. Translated: CASSQSGNNQPQHF.

V usage is TRBV27 and J usage is TRBJ1-1; a possible D gene is TRBD1 (5 bases). CDR1 MNHEY and CDR2 SMNVEV come from the germline V gene (reference sequence). CDR3 length: 15 residues. V lost 6 bases and J lost 0, with 14 bases in between. This CDR3 reads CASSRSGVMNTEAFF. The CDR3 bases are TGTGCCAGCAGCAGATCGGGGGTGATGAACACTGAAGCTTTCTTT.

This chain links TRBV10-3 with TRBJ2-3, with 8 bases identical to TRBD1. The CDR3 is 17 amino acids. Germline trimming cut 3 bases from V and 4 bases from J; bases unmatched to any gene: 12. Germline lookup yields CDR1 ENHRY and CDR2 SYGVKD. The CDR3 protein is CAISERGPRGLADTQYF. CDR3 DNA: TGTGCCATCAGTGAAAGGGGGCCCAGGGGGCTGGCAGATACGCAGTATTTT.

This rearrangement joins TRBV7-8 to TRBJ2-4, with 8 nucleotides matching TRBD1. Germline lookup yields CDR1 SGHVS and CDR2 FQNEAQ. This CDR3 contains 16 residues. After removal of 2 bases from V and 0 bases from J, the junction contained 3 bases not matched to a gene. The CDR3 region is CASSLLGTGAKNIQYF. CDR3 in DNA: TGTGCCAGCAGCTTACTAGGGACAGGAGCCAAAAACATTCAGTACTTC. The entire variable domain, with the rest obtained from reference TRBV7-8 and TRBJ2-4, is as follows: GAGVSQSPRYKVAKRGQDVALRCDPISGHVSLFWYQQALGQGPEFLTYFQNEAQLDKSGLPSDRFFAERPEGSVSTLKIQRTQQEDSAVYLCASSLLGTGAKNIQYFGAGTRLSVL.

The V gene is TRBV20-1, the J gene TRBJ2-5, with D possibly matching TRBD2 (5 bases). V was clipped by 6 bases and J by 1 base, with 6 bases between them. This CDR3 is built from 11 residues. Germline CDR1 DFQATT, CDR2 SNEGSKA (reference sequence). CDR3 coding DNA: TGCAGTGCCCGGGGCCAAGAGACCCAGTACTTC. It translates to CSARGQETQYF.

The J gene is TRBJ2-3, the V gene TRBV4-3; 7 bases are shared with TRBD2. The CDR3 extends over 17 amino acids. Germline V CDR1 and CDR2: LGHNA, YSLEER. V was clipped by 0 bases and J by 0 bases; unmatched bases: 6. CDR3 in amino acids: CASSQDLVGGSTDTQYF. CDR3 sequence (DNA): TGCGCCAGCAGCCAAGATCTAGTCGGGGGGAGCACAGATACGCAGTATTTT.

The chain joins TRBV5-4 to TRBJ1-2; D is perhaps TRBD1 (5 bases). The germline CDR1 and CDR2 sequences are SGHNT and YYREEE (reference sequence). The CDR3 totals 14 residues. The V gene lost 0 bases and the J gene lost 8 bases, with 14 bases spanning the gap. DNA for the CDR3: TGTGCCAGCAGCTTGGCGCGGCAGGGCAACGGCTACACCTTC. Its translation: CASSLARQGNGYTF.

This sequence joins TRBV11-2 and TRBJ2-7; TRBD1 matches at 8 bases. CDR3 length: 15 amino acids. The junction had 9 bases not matched to a gene; V was cut back by 5 bases and J by 3 bases. CDR1 is SGHAT, CDR2 FQNNGV, per germline. In DNA, the CDR3 is TGTGCCAGCAGCATAACACAGGGGGAAAACTACGAGCAGTACTTC. It encodes CASSITQGENYEQYF.

This sequence joins TRBV11-1 and TRBJ1-1; D ambiguous. There are 13 residues in the CDR3. Per germline, CDR1 SGHAT and CDR2 FQDESV (reference sequence). V lost 5 bases and J lost 2, with 9 bases in between. CDR3: CASSPRRNTEAFF. The CDR3 DNA reads as TGTGCCAGCAGCCCCAGAAGAAACACTGAAGCTTTCTTT.

The CDR3 coding sequence is TGTGCCACCAGTGATTTGGGCATTTTTAGCGGGAGGCGAACCTCACCCCAAGAGACCCAGTACTTC. Translated, it gives CATSDLGIFSGRRTSPQETQYF. This chain links TRBV24-1 with TRBJ2-5, with 10 bases matching TRBD2. Germline CDR1 KGHDR, CDR2 SFDVKD. CDR3 length equals 22 residues. J lost 1 base, V lost 0 bases, and 19 bases had no gene match.

V and J are TRBV6-5 and TRBJ1-3, with a weak D call TRBD1 (5 bases). V gave up 4 bases and J gave up 0 bases, with 13 bases separating them. Germline V gene sequence: CDR1 MNHEY, CDR2 SVGAGI. The CDR3 consists of 16 residues. The CDR3 spells CASSSSRASSGNTIYF. The CDR3 region has the DNA TGTGCCAGCAGTTCATCCAGGGCCTCCTCTGGAAACACCATATATTTT.

This clone has a single count. The CDR3 loop reads CASSTSGRGYNEQFF. CDR3 DNA: TGTGCCAGCAGCACCAGCGGGAGAGGATACAATGAGCAGTTCTTC. This chain links TRBV7-8 with TRBJ2-1, with TRBD2 matching over 8 bases. Germline V lookup: CDR1 SGHVS, CDR2 FQNEAQ. This CDR3 is 15 amino acids long. Trimming at V came to 5 bases and at J to 4 bases, leaving 7 bases not matched to a gene. Full variable domain (rest looked up from reference TRBV7-8 and TRBJ2-1): GAGVSQSPRYKVAKRGQDVALRCDPISGHVSLFWYQQALGQGPEFLTYFQNEAQLDKSGLPSDRFFAERPEGSVSTLKIQRTQQEDSAVYLCASSTSGRGYNEQFFGPGTRLTVL.

This clone has more than one count but fewer than ten. The rearrangement uses TRBV3-1 (or the pseudogene TRBV3-2) and TRBJ1-2; D not resolved. The germline V gene encodes CDR1 LGHDT and CDR2 YNNKEL (reference sequence). V lost 3 bases and J 0 bases, leaving 8 bases between the germline ends. The CDR3 totals 14 residues. CDR3 DNA: TGTGCCAGCAGCCATCAAATTTCTAACTATGGCTACACCTTC. Encoded protein: CASSHQISNYGYTF.

The chain is built from TRBV3-1 (or the pseudogene TRBV3-2) and TRBJ1-5, with D unresolved. The CDR3 length is 14 residues. V was clipped by 3 bases and J by 2 bases, with 8 bases between them. Germline V gives CDR1 LGHDT, CDR2 YNNKEL (reference sequence). In DNA, the CDR3 is TGTGCCAGCAGCCACCGCGGGGGCAATCAGCCCCAGCATTTT. Translated: CASSHRGGNQPQHF.

This chain joins TRBV12-5 and TRBJ1-5; D remains ambiguous. Germline values: CDR1 LGHNT, CDR2 FRNRAP. This CDR3 is 11 amino acids long. V was shortened by 9 bases and J by 9 bases, with 12 bases between the two germline ends. The CDR3: CASEIRGPQHF. Here the CDR3 DNA reads TGTGCTAGCGAAATCCGGGGGCCCCAGCATTTT. The whole variable domain, remainder taken from reference TRBV12-5 and TRBJ1-5, is DARVTQTPRHKVTEMGQEVTMRCQPILGHNTVFWYRQTMMQGLELLAYFRNRAPLDDSGMPKDRFSAEMPDATLATLKIQPSEPRDSAVYFCASEIRGPQHFGDGTRLSIL.

The chain has TRBV28 and TRBJ1-3, with D unresolved. This CDR3 has 15 amino acids. Per the germline V gene, CDR1 is MDHEN and CDR2 is SYDVKM. The germline V and J ends were trimmed by 4 bases and 0 bases, with 10 bases remaining between them. The CDR3 region has the DNA TGTGCCAGCAGTTGGGCGACGAGCTCTGGAAACACCATATATTTT. This gives the protein CASSWATSSGNTIYF. The full variable domain, its missing parts supplied by reference TRBV28 and TRBJ1-3, is DVKVTQSSRYLVKRTGEKVFLECVQDMDHENMFWYRQDPGLGLRLIYFSYDVKMKEKGDIPEGYSVSREKKERFSLILESASTNQTSMYLCASSWATSSGNTIYFGEGSWLTVV.

This chain links TRBV25-1 with TRBJ2-1, with TRBD2 matching 8 bases. Germline-derived CDR1 and CDR2 are MGHDK and SYGVNS. With 4 bases clipped from V and 3 bases from J, the junction kept 11 bases outside the gene matches. The CDR3 has 17 amino acids. The DNA of the CDR3 is TGTGCCAGCAGTGGATTACCCACGGGACTAGACTACAATGAGCAGTTCTTC. As protein: CASSGLPTGLDYNEQFF. The variable domain in full, with the rest retrieved from reference TRBV25-1 and TRBJ2-1, is EADIYQTPRYLVIGTGKKITLECSQTMGHDKMYWYQQDPGMELHLIHYSYGVNSTEKGDLSSESTVSRIRTEHFPLTLESARPSHTSQYLCASSGLPTGLDYNEQFFGPGTRLTVL.

The J gene is TRBJ2-7, the V gene TRBV27; the D is unclear. Trimming stripped 6 bases from V and 0 bases from J, with 18 bases between. Germline loops: CDR1 MNHEY, CDR2 SMNVEV (reference sequence). The CDR3 is 16 residues long. The chain's CDR3 is CASRNTAKLSSYEQYF. CDR3 coding DNA: TGTGCCAGCAGAAATACAGCTAAACTGAGCTCCTACGAGCAGTACTTC.

This clone was detected once. The V call is TRBV3-1 (or the pseudogene TRBV3-2), the J call TRBJ2-7; tentatively, D is TRBD1 (6 bases). Germline CDR1 reads LGHDT; CDR2 reads YNNKEL (reference sequence). V was clipped by 4 bases and J by 5 bases, with 15 bases between them. The CDR3 covers 14 residues. CDR3 nucleotide sequence: TGTGCCAGCAGCCCCACGGGCAGGGGCGACGAGCAGTACTTC. It yields the protein CASSPTGRGDEQYF.

The chain couples TRBV6-5 to TRBJ2-7, with unresolved D. V dropped 0 bases and J dropped 5 bases, with 11 bases sitting between them. CDR1 is MNHEY and CDR2 is SVGAGI in the germline V gene. The CDR3 is 14 residues long. The CDR3 nucleotides are TGTGCCAGCAGTTACTCGGCAGGCCCGAACGAGCAGTACTTC. Translating gives CASSYSAGPNEQYF.

The J gene is TRBJ2-1, the V gene TRBV16; 8 bases fit TRBD2. V shed 5 bases and J 7 bases; nucleotides not matched to a gene: 7. Germline V lookup: CDR1 KGHSY, CDR2 FQNENV. This CDR3 spans 14 amino acids. In DNA, the CDR3 is TGTGCCAGCAGCAAAATCAGACTAGCGAATGAGCAGTTCTTC. Encoded protein: CASSKIRLANEQFF.

J is TRBJ1-5 and V is TRBV7-2; 7 nucleotides agree with TRBD1. Per the germline V gene, CDR1 is SGHTA and CDR2 is FQGNSA. The CDR3 is made up of 14 amino acids. The trim removed 5 bases at V and 10 bases at J, leaving 11 bases unmatched. The CDR3, as DNA: TGTGCCAGCAGCATGGGACAGTCCCATGATCCCCAGCATTTT. It translates to CASSMGQSHDPQHF. Based on the CDR3 plus reference TRBV7-2 and TRBJ1-5, the full variable domain is GAGVSQSPSNKVTEKGKDVELRCDPISGHTALYWYRQSLGQGLEFLIYFQGNSAPDKSGLPSDRFSAERTGGSVSTLTIQRTQQEDSAVYLCASSMGQSHDPQHFGDGTRLSIL.

The V and J genes are TRBV5-5 and TRBJ2-3; 9 bases agree with TRBD2. CDR1 and CDR2 (germline): SGHKS, YYEKEE (reference sequence). There are 16 residues in the CDR3. The V and J ends lost 0 bases and 1 base, in that order; junction bases with no gene match: 3. Here the CDR3 reads CASSLVRTSGTDTQYF. The CDR3 nucleotides are TGTGCCAGCAGCTTGGTACGGACTAGCGGCACAGATACGCAGTATTTT.

The V call is TRBV4-3, the J call TRBJ1-2; D is uncertain. CDR3 size: 11 residues. Trimming took 1 base from V and 13 from J, leaving 10 bases between them. Germline CDR1 reads LGHNA; CDR2 reads YSLEER. The CDR3 loop is CASSQVGEFTF. DNA of the CDR3: TGCGCCAGCAGCCAAGTTGGAGAGTTCACCTTC.

The CDR3 coding sequence is TGTGCCAGCAGCGATCAGGGGAACACTGAAGCTTTCTTT. Protein: CASSDQGNTEAFF. The rearrangement joins TRBV28 to TRBJ1-1; a possible D gene is TRBD1 (5 bases). The germline V and J ends were trimmed by 6 bases and 1 base, with 9 bases remaining between them. Germline values: CDR1 MDHEN, CDR2 SYDVKM. The CDR3 is 13 residues long.

The chain employs TRBV28 and TRBJ2-7; 7 nucleotides line up with TRBD2. The CDR3 totals 14 residues. Trimming cost V 10 bases and J 6 bases; bases outside gene matches: 15. In germline, CDR1 is MDHEN, CDR2 SYDVKM. This CDR3 is CATIGGRAGGEQYF. The CDR3 region has the DNA TGTGCCACCATTGGGGGGAGGGCAGGCGGCGAGCAGTACTTC.

As DNA, the CDR3 is TGCGCCAGCACTACGACTGGCAATTCCTACGAGCAGTACTTC. Residues: CASTTTGNSYEQYF. The gene calls are TRBV5-1 and TRBJ2-7, with no clear D. The CDR3 is 14 amino acids. V was clipped by 6 bases and J by 1 base, with 14 bases between them. The V gene's germline CDR1 is SGHRS and CDR2 YFSETQ.

V is TRBV5-1 and J is TRBJ2-1, with TRBD1 as a possible D gene (5 bases). This CDR3 is built from 13 residues. The germline V gene has CDR1 SGHRS and CDR2 YFSETQ. Deletions cut 3 bases from V and 5 bases from J, with 9 bases between. CDR3 sequence: CASSYQGDNEQFF. The CDR3 nucleotides are TGCGCCAGCAGCTATCAGGGTGACAATGAGCAGTTCTTC.

The gene calls are TRBV30 and TRBJ1-1; TRBD1 is a possible D gene (6 bases). This CDR3 region has 13 residues. CDR1 is GTSNPN, CDR2 SVGIG, per germline (reference sequence). Trimming removed 3 bases at V and 5 bases at J, with 13 bases between. The CDR3 DNA is TGTGCCTGGAGAGTATACCAGGGGACTGAAGCTTTCTTT. This sequence encodes CAWRVYQGTEAFF.